What follows are 8 T cell receptor delta chains derived from one specimen sequenced in a study of γδ T cells in repeated Plasmodium falciparum infection. TCRdb made new clone calls on the multiplex PCR reads using CATT. The sample records approximately 60,000 delta-chain clones, 1.7% being singletons. Bulk repertoires came from Vgamma9/Vdelta2+ or Vdelta2-negative gammadelta T cells flow-sorted from PBMC. The sample was gamma-delta T cells from blood. Every receptor here comes from a pool of human donors (malaria-infected and uninfected, not separated).

This clone was seen ten or more times. A far larger clone is off by one base, so a read error is likely. The sample holds other DNA sequences that translate to the same CDR3. The chain joins TRDV1 to TRDJ1; 7 bases fit TRDD3. Germline CDR1 reads TSWWSYY; CDR2 reads QGS. The CDR3 runs to 17 residues. V trimming: 4 bases; J trimming: 4 bases; junction bases outside the gene matches: 15. The CDR3 loop is CALGALFSFGGHDKLIF. In DNA, the CDR3 is TGTGCTCTTGGGGCCCTCTTCTCCTTTGGGGGACACGATAAACTCATCTTT.

This clone was detected a few times. A far larger clone lies a single base away; this is likely a read error. No call exists for the J gene, whereas the V gene is TRDV3; the table calls TRDD3, which could not be checked here. Looked up from germline, CDR1 is TVYSNPD and CDR2 is GDNSRS (reference sequence). The CDR3 is made up of 20 amino acids. The CDR3 reads CACRGYRPYWGIRVRDKLIF. Written as DNA, the CDR3 is TGTGCCTGTCGGGGGTACCGACCGTACTGGGGGATACGGGTGCGAGATAAACTCATCTTC.

This clone appeared many times. The likely explanation is a read error, given a far larger clone one base away. Other DNA sequences in the same sample also yield this CDR3. The rearrangement joins TRDV1 to TRDJ1; the match to TRDD3 covers 7 bases. The CDR3 covers 24 residues. V lost 0 bases to trimming and J lost 0 bases; unmatched junction nucleotides: 28. Germline lookup yields CDR1 TSWWSYY and CDR2 QGS. The CDR3 region has the DNA TGTGCTCTTGGGGAACTATTGGAGTTTGTGTCCGGGTGGTCTGGGGGGTCCTACACCGATAAACTCATCTTT. Protein: CALGELLEFVSGWSGGSYTDKLIF.

This clone showed up many times. The protein TCRdb gives is from a much larger clone and does not agree with this DNA's translation at residue 17, likely a read error; the protein shown here comes from the DNA. This sequence joins TRDV1 and TRDJ1, with D possibly being TRDD1 or TRDD3 (6 bases each). Germline CDR1 TSWWSYY, CDR2 QGS. The CDR3 length is 21 residues. CDR3 sequence reads: CALGSPPGKYGSGADTGKLIF. In DNA form, the CDR3 reads TGTGCTCTTGGGTCCCCTCCAGGGAAATACGGTTCTGGGGCCGACACCGGTAAACTCATCTTT.

This clone was detected a few times. Only one base separates this from a far larger clonotype, so it likely reflects a read error. Distinct nucleotide sequences in the sample also encode this CDR3. The V gene is TRDV1, the J gene TRDJ1; 8 nucleotides match TRDD3. No J segment appears in TCRdb, so it was assigned here by matching the sequence to germline. The germline V gene encodes CDR1 TSWWSYY and CDR2 QGS. The CDR3 covers 19 residues. Here the CDR3 DNA reads TGTGCCCTTGGGAAAAATCCGGGGGATAAAATGGGAAGAACCGATAAACTCATCTTT. Its translation is CALGKNPGDKMGRTDKLIF.

Comment on this clone: The TCRdb record carries a much larger clone's protein, which differs from this DNA's translation at residue 11; a read error is the likely cause, and the protein listed here is the DNA translation. This sequence joins TRDV1 and TRDJ1, with 11 bases matching TRDD3. Trimming at V came to 2 bases and at J to 0 bases, leaving 23 bases not matched to a gene. CDR1 and CDR2 (germline): TSWWSYY, QGS. The CDR3 contains 23 residues. The CDR3 DNA follows: TGTGCTCTTGGGGAATTAGAAGGACCCGTGGACGTACTGGGGGATAAAGACACCGATAAACTCATCTTT. Its protein is CALGELEGPVDVLGDKDTDKLIF.

This clone was found a few times. A far larger clone is off by one base, so a read error is likely. Different DNA sequences within this sample yield the same CDR3. V is TRDV1 and J is TRDJ4, with 10 bases lining up with TRDD3. TCRdb carries no J gene annotation; the J gene was assigned here by matching the DNA with germline. Germline assignment: CDR1 TSWWSYY and CDR2 QGS. CDR3 length: 23 residues. The V and J ends lost 0 bases and 0 bases, in that order; junction bases with no gene match: 25. The CDR3 DNA follows: TGTGCTCTTGGGGAACTGTTCTCCACGCTACCTGTACTGGGGGATCACAGGGCCAGACCCCTGATCTTT. Translation gives CALGELFSTLPVLGDHRARPLIF.

This clone was counted between two and nine times. A read error is the likely source, as a far larger clone sits one nucleotide away. The same CDR3 can be traced to other DNA sequences in this sample. The chain links TRDV2 to TRDJ2, with D perhaps matching TRDD3 (6 bases). Germline V lookup: CDR1 GEAIGNYY, CDR2 EKD. The CDR3 loop spans 14 amino acids. Here the CDR3 reads CACDTITGTAQLFF. The CDR3 nucleotides read TGTGCCTGTGACACCATTACTGGGACAGCACAACTCTTCTTC.